This TCR beta chain came from a study of blood T cell repertoires in COVID-19. The method was immunoSEQ multiplex PCR; TCRdb's version includes in-frame clones alone and lacks a portion of them. The sample has roughly 250,000 clones, 65% to 90% seen once. CDR3 size: 13 residues. Looked up from germline, CDR1 is MNHEY and CDR2 is SMNVEV (reference sequence). V was cut by 3 bases and J by 5 bases, with 7 bases left in between. The TCR sequence derives from a woman between 70 and 85 years old with acute or convalescent COVID-19. The sequenced sample was peripheral blood. The rearrangement links TRBV27 to TRBJ1-4; TRBD1 is a possible D gene (5 bases). The CDR3 nucleotides read TGTGCCAGCAGTTTCCGGGGGAATGAAAAACTGTTTTTT. This codes for CASSFRGNEKLFF.